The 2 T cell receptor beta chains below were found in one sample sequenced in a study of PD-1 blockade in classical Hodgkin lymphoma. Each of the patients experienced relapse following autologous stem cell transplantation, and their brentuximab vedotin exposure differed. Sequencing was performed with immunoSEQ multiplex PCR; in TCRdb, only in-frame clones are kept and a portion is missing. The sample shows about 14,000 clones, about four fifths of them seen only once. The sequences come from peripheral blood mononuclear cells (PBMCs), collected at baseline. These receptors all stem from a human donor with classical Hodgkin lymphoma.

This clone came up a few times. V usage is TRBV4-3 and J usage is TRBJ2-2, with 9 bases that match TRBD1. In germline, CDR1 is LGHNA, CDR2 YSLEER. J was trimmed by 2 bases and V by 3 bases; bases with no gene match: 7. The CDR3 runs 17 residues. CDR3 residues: CASSQRIQGANTGELFF. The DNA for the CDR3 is TGCGCCAGCAGCCAGAGGATACAGGGGGCTAACACCGGGGAGCTGTTTTTT.

CDR3 loop: CASSQVPRDLYGYTF. As DNA, the CDR3 is TGTGCCAGCAGCCAAGTCCCCCGGGACTTATATGGCTACACCTTC. The rearrangement uses TRBV4-2 and TRBJ1-2, with D perhaps matching TRBD1 (5 bases). The germline CDR1 and CDR2 sequences are LGHNA and YNFKEQ. The CDR3 extends over 15 amino acids. Trimming removed 1 base from V and 5 bases from J, with 14 bases in between.